This is a list of T cell receptor beta chains from one sample in a study of T cell repertoires in ileal Crohn's disease. Profiled with immunoSEQ multiplex PCR; TCRdb holds only in-frame clones, not every one. The sample carries approximately 7,000 clones, around 70% recorded once. The sample was ileal tissue. The receptors shown here come from an adult with Crohn's disease. CDR3s include the opening cysteine and the closing phenylalanine or tryptophan. The D gene is left open where the match is weak. Size values are once, few and many counts, or a class for expanded clones, and some rows have none.

d_gene	abundance	v_gene	j_gene	CDR3aa	CDR3nt
-	few	TRBV5-6	TRBJ1-2	CASSFSGLGGYTF	TGTGCCAGCAGCTTTTCAGGGTTGGGCGGCTACACCTTC
-	few	TRBV5-1	TRBJ1-1	CASSFGLSVVWGRGNTEAFF	TGCGCCAGCAGCTTTGGCTTGTCCGTCGTGTGGGGGCGCGGGAACACTGAAGCTTTCTTT
-	-	TRBV2	TRBJ1-2	CASSGRGADYGYTF	TGTGCCAGCAGTGGGAGGGGCGCGGACTATGGCTACACCTTC
TRBD2	-	TRBV9	TRBJ2-3	CASSVEAGGSTSTDTQYF	TGTGCCAGCAGCGTAGAAGCGGGGGGATCAACTAGCACAGATACGCAGTATTTT
-	-	TRBV4-3	TRBJ2-7	CASSQESRDYEQYF	TGCGCCAGCAGCCAAGAGTCCAGGGACTACGAGCAGTACTTC
-	-	TRBV5-1	TRBJ1-3	CASSLGGGSGNTIYF	TGCGCCAGCAGCTTGGGCGGGGGCAGTGGAAACACCATATATTTT
-	-	TRBV29-1	TRBJ1-2	CSVDGQTNYGYTF	TGCAGCGTTGACGGACAGACTAACTATGGCTACACCTTC
TRBD1	-	TRBV7-9	TRBJ1-2	CASSPGTDFNYGYTF	TGTGCCAGCAGCCCCGGGACAGATTTTAACTATGGCTACACCTTC
-	once	TRBV2	TRBJ1-2	CASSDDIYGTSTLSYTF	TGTGCCAGCAGTGATGACATCTACGGGACATCCACGCTTTCCTACACCTTC
-	once	TRBV2	TRBJ1-5	CASSEEGFDNQPQHF	TGTGCCAGCAGTGAAGAGGGGTTCGACAATCAGCCCCAGCATTTT
-	-	TRBV2	TRBJ1-1	CASSGEGGYTEAFF	TGTGCCAGCAGTGGGGAGGGAGGTTACACTGAAGCTTTCTTT
TRBD1	-	TRBV19	TRBJ1-3	CASKPTDRAWGNTIYF	TGTGCCAGTAAGCCTACAGACAGGGCGTGGGGAAACACCATATATTTT
TRBD2	-	TRBV5-1	TRBJ2-5	CASSLGMGGGTQETQYF	TGCGCCAGCAGCTTGGGCATGGGCGGGGGTACCCAAGAGACCCAGTACTTC